Listed here are 3 T cell receptor beta chains from one sample, sequenced in a study of Ad26.COV2.S vaccination and SARS-CoV-2 variants. The assay was immunoSEQ multiplex PCR, and TCRdb's table has in-frame clones only and misses some. Altogether approximately 90,000 clones are present, approximately 86% being singletons, with the ten largest covering about a sixth. Specimen: peripheral blood, collected after recovery from COVID-19. These receptors all come from a human donor who had recovered from COVID-19.

This chain's CDR3 is CATGGRVPVNEQFF. For the CDR3, the DNA is TGTGCCACTGGGGGCAGGGTCCCGGTCAATGAGCAGTTCTTC. The chain joins TRBV28 to TRBJ2-1; a possible D gene is TRBD1 (6 bases). The V gene's germline CDR1 is MDHEN and CDR2 SYDVKM. The ends were cut back, 10 bases at V and 6 bases at J, with 19 bases in the middle. The CDR3 sequence is 14 residues long. Full variable domain (rest looked up from reference TRBV28 and TRBJ2-1): DVKVTQSSRYLVKRTGEKVFLECVQDMDHENMFWYRQDPGLGLRLIYFSYDVKMKEKGDIPEGYSVSREKKERFSLILESASTNQTSMYLCATGGRVPVNEQFFGPGTRLTVL.

The V and J genes are TRBV4-3 and TRBJ2-5; D is unclear. The CDR3 is made up of 16 amino acids. Germline CDR1 is LGHNA and CDR2 is YSLEER. Trimming left V 1 base short and J 2 bases short, with 14 bases between. The CDR3 sequence: CASSQGIGGEQETQYF. The CDR3 bases are TGCGCCAGCAGCCAAGGGATAGGTGGTGAGCAAGAGACCCAGTACTTC.

This sequence joins TRBV28 and TRBJ2-7, with 7 positions matching TRBD2. There are 12 residues in the CDR3. V lost 10 bases to trimming and J lost 3 bases; unmatched junction nucleotides: 6. The germline gives CDR1 MDHEN, CDR2 SYDVKM. The CDR3 region is CATTQRGYEQYF. In nucleotides, the CDR3 is TGTGCCACCACCCAGCGGGGCTACGAGCAGTACTTC.